The 28 T cell receptor beta chains listed next were all sequenced from one sample in a study of T-cell reconstitution after alpha-beta-depleted transplantation in children. Unique molecular identifiers were used to barcode this TCRbeta library. TCRdb called the PCR reads again in MiXCR, with one record for every CDR3 protein. Of 25,000 to 30,000 distinct CDR3 sequences listed, over 15% are singletons. The sequenced sample was PBMCs, mostly from graft donor cells, obtained 60 days after TCRalphabeta/CD19-depleted stem cell transplant. Receptors originate from a male patient aged 2-15 years who had a stem cell transplant for acute lymphoblastic leukemia, so the T cells may come from the graft donor.

The J gene is TRBJ2-1, the V gene TRBV20-1; 12 positions match TRBD2. V shed 6 bases and J 5 bases; nucleotides not matched to a gene: 5. The length of the CDR3 is 14 residues. Germline V CDR1 and CDR2: DFQATT, SNEGSKA (reference sequence). CDR3 DNA: TGCAGTGCGTTGACTAGCGGGGGTGACAATGAGCAGTTCTTC. It translates to CSALTSGGDNEQFF.

In its sample, this clonotype was seen many times. This chain links TRBV6-2 or TRBV6-3 with TRBJ2-2; D call uncertain. The V and J ends lost 7 bases and 0 bases respectively, with 12 bases between them. The CDR3 loop spans 15 amino acids. The germline CDR1 and CDR2 sequences are MNHEY and SVGEGT. CDR3 DNA: TGTGCCAGCACAACGAGGAGTTCGAACACCGGGGAGCTGTTTTTT. Translation: CASTTRSSNTGELFF.

The rearrangement links TRBV11-2 to TRBJ1-1, with D unclear. This CDR3 is built from 16 residues. Germline V CDR1 and CDR2: SGHAT, FQNNGV. V was cut by 2 bases and J by 1 base, with 14 bases left in between. The CDR3 spells CASSLTPGIKNTEAFF. The CDR3 bases are TGTGCCAGCAGCTTAACCCCAGGCATAAAGAACACTGAAGCTTTCTTT.

The chain couples TRBV5-6 to TRBJ2-7; D gene ambiguous. The ends were cut back, 2 bases at V and 0 bases at J, with 3 bases in the middle. Germline CDR1 and CDR2: SGHDT and YYEEEE. The CDR3 has 12 amino acids. The CDR3, as DNA: TGTGCCAGCAGCTTTACCTCCTACGAGCAGTACTTC. It encodes CASSFTSYEQYF.

The chain's CDR3 is CASSISGGYYEQYF. CDR3 nucleotide sequence: TGTGCCAGCAGTATTTCTGGGGGTTACTACGAGCAGTACTTC. J is TRBJ2-7 and V is TRBV12-3 or TRBV12-4; D possibly matches TRBD1 or TRBD2 (5 bases each). This CDR3 contains 14 residues. The V end lost 5 bases, the J end lost 3 bases, and 14 bases lay between the germline ends.

As DNA, the CDR3 is TGTGCCAGCAGTCACCGCCGGAGGGGGGTTTCCTACGAGCAGTACTTC. Protein: CASSHRRRGVSYEQYF. The chain employs TRBV6-5 and TRBJ2-7, with D perhaps TRBD1 or TRBD2 (6 bases each). V was trimmed by 5 bases and J by 1 base, leaving 18 bases between them. CDR1 and CDR2 from the germline V gene are MNHEY and SVGAGI. There are 16 residues in the CDR3.

Ten or more counts support this clonotype. The rearrangement links TRBV10-3 to TRBJ1-2; D is unclear. The length of the CDR3 is 13 residues. V lost 3 bases to trimming and J lost 3 bases, with 8 bases between them. CDR1 and CDR2 from the germline V gene are ENHRY and SYGVKD. CDR3 in amino acids: CAISDGVYYGYTF. The CDR3 DNA reads as TGTGCCATCAGTGATGGGGTTTACTATGGCTACACCTTC.

V and J are TRBV20-1 and TRBJ2-5; 7 positions match TRBD2. J lost 5 bases, V lost 5 bases, and 11 bases had no gene match. Germline V CDR1 and CDR2: DFQATT, SNEGSKA (reference sequence). The CDR3 consists of 14 residues. CDR3 sequence reads: CSAPAGGAGETQYF. DNA of the CDR3: TGCAGTGCTCCCGCCGGGGGAGCGGGGGAGACCCAGTACTTC.

There are many counts of this clonotype. The chain links TRBV20-1 to TRBJ2-2; D unresolved. Germline V gene sequence: CDR1 DFQATT, CDR2 SNEGSKA (reference sequence). Trimming cost V 6 bases and J 0 bases, with 5 bases left between them. The CDR3 has 12 amino acids. For the CDR3, the DNA is TGCAGTGCAAACACGAACACCGGGGAGCTGTTTTTT. This sequence encodes CSANTNTGELFF.

The chain employs TRBV20-1 and TRBJ2-7; 14 positions match TRBD2. The length of the CDR3 is 17 residues. J lost 4 bases, V lost 1 base, and 9 bases had no gene match. Germline V gene lookup returns CDR1 DFQATT and CDR2 SNEGSKA (reference sequence). Here the CDR3 reads CSARAAPGLAGVYEQYF. The CDR3 DNA sequence: TGCAGTGCTAGAGCCGCGCCGGGACTAGCGGGAGTTTACGAGCAGTACTTC.

Within the sample, this clonotype is medium-sized. The J gene is TRBJ2-7, the V gene TRBV27; weak D call: TRBD1 (6 bases). From germline, CDR1 is MNHEY and CDR2 SMNVEV (reference sequence). Trimming cost V 2 bases and J 4 bases, with 12 bases left between them. The CDR3 extends over 14 amino acids. In DNA, the CDR3 is TGTGCCAGCAGTTTACGACAGGCTGTATACGAGCAGTACTTC. It encodes CASSLRQAVYEQYF.

This clonotype appeared a few times. The V and J genes are TRBV28 and TRBJ2-1; D tentatively reads TRBD1 or TRBD2 (5 bases each). Per the germline V gene, CDR1 is MDHEN and CDR2 is SYDVKM. Deletions cut 7 bases from V and 7 bases from J, with 20 bases between. This CDR3 comprises 15 residues. CDR3: CASTEGSGRRNEQFF. The DNA for the CDR3 is TGTGCCAGCACCGAGGGGTCGGGACGTCGGAATGAGCAGTTCTTC.

This clonotype was counted at least ten times. This chain connects TRBV20-1 to TRBJ2-3; D is undetermined. The germline gives CDR1 DFQATT, CDR2 SNEGSKA (reference sequence). CDR3 length: 13 residues. With 1 base removed from V and 4 bases from J, the gap between germline ends came to 9 bases. CDR3 in amino acids: CSARAVGSDTQYF. Here the CDR3 DNA reads TGCAGTGCTAGAGCGGTGGGCTCAGATACGCAGTATTTT.

This clonotype turned up a few times. This chain links TRBV29-1 with TRBJ2-7, with 9 bases that match TRBD1. The CDR3 loop spans 13 amino acids. V gave up 4 bases and J gave up 3 bases; unmatched junction bases: 4. CDR1 SQVTM and CDR2 ANQGSEA come from the germline V gene. Here the CDR3 DNA reads TGCAGCGTTGTTTCGACAGGGGGCTACGAGCAGTACTTC. Translated: CSVVSTGGYEQYF.

The chain links TRBV5-1 to TRBJ2-3; no clear D gene. This CDR3 region has 13 residues. V dropped 5 bases and J dropped 6 bases, with 13 bases sitting between them. Germline values: CDR1 SGHRS, CDR2 YFSETQ. This CDR3 reads CASSGRPRDTQYF. As DNA, the CDR3 is TGCGCCAGCAGTGGCAGACCCAGGGATACGCAGTATTTT.

This clonotype was seen more than once but under ten times. This chain uses TRBV27 with TRBJ2-1, with 8 bases lining up with TRBD2. V shed 8 bases and J 8 bases; nucleotides not matched to a gene: 14. The CDR3 is 15 residues long. The germline CDR1 and CDR2 sequences are MNHEY and SMNVEV (reference sequence). The CDR3 protein is CASHREGTKVYEQFF. The CDR3 DNA is TGTGCCAGCCATCGGGAGGGTACCAAGGTCTATGAGCAGTTCTTC.

The rearrangement uses TRBV6-1 and TRBJ2-7; possibly TRBD2 for D (5 bases). The length of the CDR3 is 15 residues. V lost 7 bases, J lost 6 bases, and 22 bases lay in between. Germline CDR1 reads MNHNS; CDR2 reads SASEGT. CDR3 DNA sequence: TGTGCCAGCACCGAAGATAGAGGGTCCGTCACCGAGCAGTACTTC. This translates into CASTEDRGSVTEQYF.

This clonotype was seen at least ten times. CDR3 amino acids: CASSSDRRRGSPLHF. CDR3 nucleotides: TGTGCCAGCAGCTCAGACAGGCGCAGAGGTTCACCCCTCCACTTT. The chain joins TRBV6-5 to TRBJ1-6; weak D call: TRBD1 (6 bases). This CDR3 comprises 15 residues. V lost 6 bases, J lost 9 bases, and 18 bases lay in between. Germline-derived CDR1 and CDR2 are MNHEY and SVGAGI.

The V gene is TRBV6-2 or TRBV6-3, the J gene TRBJ2-5; no clear D gene. From germline, CDR1 is MNHEY and CDR2 SVGEGT. V gave up 9 bases and J gave up 5 bases, with 22 bases separating them. This CDR3 has 15 amino acids. Here the CDR3 DNA reads TGTGCCAGAAACTCCTCGGGCAGGATCGATGAGACCCAGTACTTC. This gives the protein CARNSSGRIDETQYF.

The table lists this clonotype with a few counts. The chain uses TRBV6-2 or TRBV6-3 and TRBJ2-5; D is unresolved. CDR1 and CDR2 (germline): MNHEY, SVGEGT. Trimming left V 7 bases short and J 7 bases short, with 10 bases between. CDR3 length: 11 residues. CDR3 residues: CASTLGGTQYF. The DNA of the CDR3 is TGTGCCAGCACTCTGGGCGGGACCCAGTACTTC.

Comment on this clonotype: One base away lies a much larger clone, so this may be a sequencing read error. The chain uses TRBV12-3 or TRBV12-4 and TRBJ2-1, with 12 bases identical to TRBD2. The CDR3 loop spans 18 amino acids. The CDR3 nucleotides are TGTGCCTGCAGTTTAGGCTACGGGACTAGCGGGCATGACAATGAGCAGTTCTTC. Translated, it gives CACSLGYGTSGHDNEQFF.

This clonotype qualifies as medium-sized. V gene TRBV27 combines with J gene TRBJ1-1; D not certain. Germline V CDR1 and CDR2: MNHEY, SMNVEV (reference sequence). CDR3 length: 14 residues. The V gene lost 3 bases and the J gene lost 1 base, with 9 bases spanning the gap. CDR3 sequence reads: CASSLAQRNTEAFF. The DNA for the CDR3 is TGTGCCAGCAGTTTGGCGCAGAGGAACACTGAAGCTTTCTTT.

This clonotype was recorded many times. J is TRBJ1-1 and V is TRBV6-1; 7 positions match TRBD1. Trimming removed 1 base from V and 1 base from J; junction bases left unmatched: 3. Germline V gene sequence: CDR1 MNHNS, CDR2 SASEGT. CDR3 length equals 15 residues. The CDR3 loop is CASSEGGGENTEAFF. CDR3 bases: TGTGCCAGCAGTGAAGGAGGGGGCGAGAACACTGAAGCTTTCTTT.

This clonotype was seen repeatedly, ten times or more. The chain carries TRBV5-1 and TRBJ2-3; 12 nucleotides match TRBD2. After removal of 2 bases from V and 3 bases from J, the junction contained 4 bases not matched to a gene. This CDR3 contains 16 residues. The germline gives CDR1 SGHRS, CDR2 YFSETQ. CDR3 coding DNA: TGCGCCAGCAGCTTTCTAGCGGGGGGGCAGACAGATACGCAGTATTTT. This gives the protein CASSFLAGGQTDTQYF.

This clonotype has a count of ten or more. The V and J genes are TRBV28 and TRBJ2-3, with 12 bases fitting TRBD1. V lost 5 bases and J lost 5; bases outside the gene matches: 8. The CDR3 extends over 16 amino acids. Per the germline V gene, CDR1 is MDHEN and CDR2 is SYDVKM. In DNA form, the CDR3 reads TGTGCCAGCAGTAGGGGGACAGGGGGCTCGGGAGATACGCAGTATTTT. Amino acid sequence: CASSRGTGGSGDTQYF.

This clonotype was counted between two and nine times. The V call is TRBV5-1, the J call TRBJ2-2, with 14 positions matching TRBD2. Germline V gene sequence: CDR1 SGHRS, CDR2 YFSETQ. This CDR3 is 17 amino acids long. V was clipped by 4 bases and J by 3 bases; unmatched bases: 5. CDR3 residues: CASSHGLAGGYTGELFF. The CDR3 DNA reads as TGCGCCAGCAGCCACGGACTAGCGGGGGGTTACACCGGGGAGCTGTTTTTT.

The V gene is TRBV7-9, the J gene TRBJ2-2; D not resolved. CDR1 is SEHNR and CDR2 is FQNEAQ in the germline V gene (reference sequence). V dropped 9 bases and J dropped 3 bases, with 14 bases sitting between them. There are 14 residues in the CDR3. CDR3 nucleotides: TGTGCCAGGAGCCCCCTTCTCCACACCGGGGAGCTGTTTTTT. Translation: CARSPLLHTGELFF.

The V call is TRBV27, the J call TRBJ1-3; 7 nucleotides agree with TRBD1. Germline V gives CDR1 MNHEY, CDR2 SMNVEV (reference sequence). J was trimmed by 4 bases and V by 0 bases; bases with no gene match: 3. The CDR3 covers 15 residues. This chain's CDR3 is CASSLSAGGGNTIYF. The CDR3 region has the DNA TGTGCCAGCAGTTTATCGGCAGGGGGAGGAAACACCATATATTTT.